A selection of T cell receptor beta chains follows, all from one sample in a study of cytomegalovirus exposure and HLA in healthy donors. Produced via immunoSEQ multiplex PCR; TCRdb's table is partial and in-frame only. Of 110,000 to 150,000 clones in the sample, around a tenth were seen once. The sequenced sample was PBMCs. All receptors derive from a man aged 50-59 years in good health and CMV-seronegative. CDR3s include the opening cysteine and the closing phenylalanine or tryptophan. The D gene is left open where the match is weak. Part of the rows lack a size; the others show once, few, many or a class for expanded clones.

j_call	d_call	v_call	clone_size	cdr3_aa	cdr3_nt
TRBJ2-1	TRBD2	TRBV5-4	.	CASSRRLADYNEQFF	TGTGCCAGCAGTCGCAGACTAGCGGACTACAATGAGCAGTTCTTC
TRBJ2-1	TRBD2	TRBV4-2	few	CASSPYPGLAEINNNEQFF	TGTGCCAGCAGCCCCTACCCCGGACTAGCGGAAATTAATAACAATGAGCAGTTCTTC
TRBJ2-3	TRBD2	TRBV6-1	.	CASSEAQRGATTDTQYF	TGTGCCAGCAGTGAAGCGCAGCGGGGGGCCACCACAGATACGCAGTATTTT
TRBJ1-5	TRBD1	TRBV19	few	CASSIDRGSNQPQHF	TGTGCCAGTAGTATCGACAGGGGGAGCAATCAGCCCCAGCATTTT
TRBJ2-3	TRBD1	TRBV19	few	CASSMTGSTDTQYF	TGTGCCAGTAGTATGACAGGGAGCACAGATACGCAGTATTTT
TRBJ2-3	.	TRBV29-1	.	CSVVHRVGADTQYF	TGCAGCGTTGTGCACAGGGTAGGGGCGGATACGCAGTATTTT
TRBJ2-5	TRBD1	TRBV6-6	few	CASNYPRAGGQETQYF	TGTGCCAGCAATTACCCCCGAGCAGGGGGCCAAGAGACCCAGTACTTC
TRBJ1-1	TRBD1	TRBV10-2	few	CASNEGQGMNTEAFF	TGCGCCAGCAACGAGGGACAGGGAATGAACACTGAAGCTTTCTTT
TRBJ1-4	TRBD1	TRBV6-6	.	CASSRQGGLFF	TGTGCCAGCAGCAGACAGGGTGGTCTGTTTTTT
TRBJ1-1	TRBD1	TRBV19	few	CASTPGQGRTEAFF	TGTGCCAGTACCCCGGGACAGGGTCGAACTGAAGCTTTCTTT
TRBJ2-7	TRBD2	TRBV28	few	CASLRGGAYEQYF	TGTGCCAGCCTCCGCGGGGGGGCCTACGAGCAGTACTTC
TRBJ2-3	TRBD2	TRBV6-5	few	CASSYGLAGTDTQYF	TGTGCCAGCAGTTACGGACTAGCGGGCACAGATACGCAGTATTTT
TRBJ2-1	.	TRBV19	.	CASSIRGTYNEQFF	TGTGCCAGTAGTATCAGGGGAACCTACAATGAGCAGTTCTTC
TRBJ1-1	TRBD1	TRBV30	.	CAWDRGTTEAFF	TGTGCCTGGGACAGGGGAACCACTGAAGCTTTCTTT
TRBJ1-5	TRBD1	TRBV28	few	CASSSTGQGNNQPQHF	TGTGCCAGCAGTTCGACAGGACAGGGTAATAATCAGCCCCAGCATTTT